This T cell receptor beta chain was sequenced in a study of blood T cells in healthy people across ages. The germline CDR1 and CDR2 sequences are SQVTM and ANQGSEA. This CDR3 comprises 16 residues. It was with a sample-barcoded 5' primer and a J-beta primer mix that a second PCR of about 6 to 12 cycles was run. TCRdb reprocessed the 5' RACE reads via MiXCR and lists one record per CDR3 protein. Of about 680,000 distinct CDR3 sequences listed, roughly 49% are singletons. Sequencing was carried out using blood. The chain recombines TRBV29-1 with TRBJ2-1, with 8 bases matching TRBD1. Gene TRBJ2-7 matches the end of the DNA better, so the J call may be wrong. This TCR derives from a woman between 55 and 75 years old in good health. CDR3 coding DNA: TGCAGCGTTGTATTAGTTTTCCAGGGGGCTGGAAATGAGCAGTACTTC. It translates to CSVVLVFQGAGNEQYF.